Sequencing of this TCR beta chain was carried out in a study of blood T cell repertoires in COVID-19. Study overall: COVID-19 samples collected from the United States, Italy and Spain covered acute and convalescent phases. PBMCs, B-cell-depleted T cells, or T cells provided the cDNA or gDNA that made up the material.

Germline V gene lookup returns CDR1 LGHNT and CDR2 FRNRAP. The CDR3 consists of 16 residues. V lost 5 bases and J lost 0, with 14 bases in between. Original processing methods: Nucleated cell counts were estimated from reference gene primer amplification. Profiling relied on immunoSEQ multiplex PCR, and the TCRdb table lists in-frame clones only, not all of them. V, J and clone size are those of that table, while D and trimming were read from the DNA. The sample carries about 200,000 clones, around 90% recorded once. Sample: peripheral blood. J is TRBJ1-5 and V is TRBV12-5, with unresolved D. The sequence was obtained from a man between 45 and 60 years old with acute or convalescent COVID-19. For the CDR3, the DNA is TGTGCTAGTGGTCCCTACGAGGGAGATAGCAATCAGCCCCAGCATTTT. It yields the protein CASGPYEGDSNQPQHF.